This entry lists 30 T cell receptor beta chains sequenced from one sample in a study of shared clonotypes between healthy human individuals. Assay: immunoSEQ multiplex PCR; the TCRdb copy retains only in-frame clones and omits some. The table has about 1.5 million clones, approximately 98% seen once. Material for sequencing was naive CD4+ T cells sorted from blood. The subset was: CD45RA+ positively selected. These receptors were taken from a man younger than 40 in good health.

The chain recombines TRBV28 with TRBJ2-7, with TRBD1 matching over 8 bases. The germline V gene has CDR1 MDHEN and CDR2 SYDVKM. V shed 7 bases, J shed 2 bases, and the junction held 16 bases outside the gene matches. There are 17 residues in the CDR3. CDR3 amino acids: CASIPTRGQGETYEQYF. The CDR3 DNA reads TGTGCCAGCATCCCGACCAGGGGGCAAGGGGAAACCTACGAGCAGTACTTC.

This chain joins TRBV7-8 and TRBJ2-1; 11 bases fit TRBD2. Germline CDR1 reads SGHVS; CDR2 reads FQNEAQ. The CDR3 runs 19 residues. Trimming took 6 bases from V and 0 from J; bases not matched to a gene: 13. The CDR3 reads CASSSYGTSGLSSYNEQFF. The CDR3, as DNA: TGTGCCAGCAGTTCTTACGGGACTAGCGGCTTGAGCTCCTACAATGAGCAGTTCTTC. Full variable domain (rest looked up from reference TRBV7-8 and TRBJ2-1): GAGVSQSPRYKVAKRGQDVALRCDPISGHVSLFWYQQALGQGPEFLTYFQNEAQLDKSGLPSDRFFAERPEGSVSTLKIQRTQQEDSAVYLCASSSYGTSGLSSYNEQFFGPGTRLTVL.

The chain uses TRBV5-8 and TRBJ2-5, with D maybe TRBD1 (6 bases). V was cut by 4 bases and J by 5 bases, with 21 bases left in between. Germline V gene lookup returns CDR1 SGHTS and CDR2 YDEGEE. CDR3 length equals 16 residues. The CDR3 is CASSPARTAVGETQYF. CDR3 DNA sequence: TGTGCCAGCAGCCCGGCCCGGACAGCGGTGGGGGAGACCCAGTACTTC.

V gene TRBV11-3 combines with J gene TRBJ2-3; D perhaps matches TRBD2 (5 bases). Per the germline V gene, CDR1 is SGHNT and CDR2 is YENEEA. The CDR3 sequence is 16 residues long. Trimming stripped 2 bases from V and 1 base from J, with 13 bases between. As DNA, the CDR3 is TGTGCCAGCAGCTTAAGCTCCGGGAAAGGCACAGATACGCAGTATTTT. Encoded protein: CASSLSSGKGTDTQYF.

Points on this clone: The sample contains more than one DNA sequence encoding this CDR3. The chain joins TRBV10-3 to TRBJ2-1, with TRBD2 identical over 10 bases. V dropped 3 bases and J dropped 5; count of bases not matched to a gene: 4. The CDR3 totals 15 residues. Germline V lookup: CDR1 ENHRY, CDR2 SYGVKD. The DNA of the CDR3 is TGTGCCATCAGTGAAGGACTAGCGGTAAACAATGAGCAGTTCTTC. This gives the protein CAISEGLAVNNEQFF.

Turning to this clone: The same CDR3 is also encoded by other DNA sequences in this sample. The chain recombines TRBV18 with TRBJ1-1; weak D call: TRBD1 (6 bases). There are 13 residues in the CDR3. Trimming pared 3 bases from V and 4 bases from J, leaving 9 bases between. CDR1 and CDR2 from the germline V gene are KGHSH and LQKENI. CDR3: CASSPTGTTEAFF. CDR3 nucleotide sequence: TGTGCCAGCTCACCGACAGGAACCACTGAAGCTTTCTTT.

J is TRBJ2-1 and V is TRBV28; 7 bases map to TRBD2. Germline V lookup: CDR1 MDHEN, CDR2 SYDVKM. With 2 bases clipped from V and 7 bases from J, the junction kept 8 bases outside the gene matches. This CDR3 spans 15 amino acids. The CDR3 region has the DNA TGTGCCAGCAGTTTACTTGGCGGGAGTGAGAATGAGCAGTTCTTC. This translates into CASSLLGGSENEQFF.

The rearrangement joins TRBV19 to TRBJ2-1, with a tentative D call TRBD2 (5 bases). Per germline, CDR1 LNHDA and CDR2 SQIVND (reference sequence). V dropped 3 bases and J dropped 6 bases, with 15 bases sitting between them. The CDR3 extends over 15 amino acids. The CDR3: CASSIYVGAPNEQFF. In DNA form, the CDR3 reads TGTGCCAGTAGTATTTATGTGGGAGCCCCCAATGAGCAGTTCTTC.

The J gene is TRBJ2-3, the V gene TRBV18, with 9 nucleotides matching TRBD1. The CDR3 covers 16 residues. From germline, CDR1 is KGHSH and CDR2 LQKENI. J was trimmed by 4 bases and V by 3 bases; bases with no gene match: 8. CDR3 coding DNA: TGTGCCAGCTCACCCTTGGGACAGGGATTATCAGATACGCAGTATTTT. Translation gives CASSPLGQGLSDTQYF.

The chain is built from TRBV10-3 and TRBJ2-7; TRBD2 matches at 10 bases. The V segment lost 0 bases and the J segment 3 bases; nucleotides outside the gene matches: 5. This CDR3 region has 16 residues. Germline V gene sequence: CDR1 ENHRY, CDR2 SYGVKD. CDR3 bases: TGTGCCATCAGTGAGTCAGGTACTAGCGGGATCTACGAGCAGTACTTC. This codes for CAISESGTSGIYEQYF.

The chain carries TRBV5-5 and TRBJ2-4; TRBD1 aligns across 11 bases. The CDR3 runs 18 residues. Germline assignment: CDR1 SGHKS and CDR2 YYEKEE (reference sequence). Trimming at V came to 1 base and at J to 0 bases, leaving 6 bases not matched to a gene. The CDR3, as DNA: TGTGCCAGCAGCTTGTTGGGGACAGGGGGAATAGCCAAAAACATTCAGTACTTC. Protein sequence: CASSLLGTGGIAKNIQYF. The full variable domain, its missing parts supplied by reference TRBV5-5 and TRBJ2-4, is DAGVTQSPTHLIKTRGQQVTLRCSPISGHKSVSWYQQVLGQGPQFIFQYYEKEERGRGNFPDRFSARQFPNYSSELNVNALLLGDSALYLCASSLLGTGGIAKNIQYFGAGTRLSVL.

This chain links TRBV5-6 with TRBJ1-4; possible D gene TRBD1, 6 bases. Looked up from germline, CDR1 is SGHDT and CDR2 is YYEEEE. The CDR3 has 15 residues. Trimming took off 4 bases at V and 8 bases at J, with 18 bases between the two ends. The CDR3 loop is CASSLQDRRKEKLFF. CDR3 in DNA: TGTGCCAGCAGCCTTCAAGACAGGAGGAAAGAAAAACTGTTTTTT.

The chain joins TRBV7-6 to TRBJ2-2, with D uncertain. Trimming removed 2 bases at V and 5 bases at J, with 3 bases between. The CDR3 length is 12 residues. From germline, CDR1 is SGHVS and CDR2 FNYEAQ. CDR3 nucleotide sequence: TGTGCCAGCAGCTTAAGGACCGGGGAGCTGTTTTTT. Protein product: CASSLRTGELFF.

This clone appeared a single time. V is TRBV5-1 and J is TRBJ2-5, with D unresolved. Germline lookup yields CDR1 SGHRS and CDR2 YFSETQ. V lost 0 bases, J lost 3 bases, and 9 bases lay in between. The CDR3 spans 14 residues. CDR3 in DNA: TGCGCCAGCAGCTTGGAGTCTGCGGAAGAGACCCAGTACTTC. Translation: CASSLESAEETQYF. Filled out from reference TRBV5-1 and TRBJ2-5, the complete variable domain reads KAGVTQTPRYLIKTRGQQVTLSCSPISGHRSVSWYQQTPGQGLQFLFEYFSETQRNKGNFPGRFSGRQFSNSRSEMNVSTLELGDSALYLCASSLESAEETQYFGPGTRLLVL.

This sequence joins TRBV28 and TRBJ1-5; perhaps TRBD1 as D (5 bases). Germline loops: CDR1 MDHEN, CDR2 SYDVKM. Trimming cost V 6 bases and J 2 bases, with 8 bases left between them. The CDR3 extends over 13 amino acids. The CDR3 region is CASRAGGNQPQHF. As DNA, the CDR3 is TGTGCCAGCAGGGCGGGGGGCAATCAGCCCCAGCATTTT.

This clone appeared once. The genes are TRBV28 and TRBJ2-1; TRBD1 matches at 8 bases. The CDR3 length is 15 residues. Looked up from germline, CDR1 is MDHEN and CDR2 is SYDVKM. Losses at the gene ends were 2 bases for V and 7 bases for J; bases not matched to a gene: 7. The CDR3 bases are TGTGCCAGCAGTTTAGCGGGACAGGAGAGGAATGAGCAGTTCTTC. It translates to CASSLAGQERNEQFF.

The J gene is TRBJ2-7, the V gene TRBV7-6; TRBD1 is a possible D gene (5 bases). CDR3 size: 15 residues. V dropped 0 bases and J dropped 3 bases, with 12 bases sitting between them. Germline CDR1 reads SGHVS; CDR2 reads FNYEAQ. CDR3 amino acids: CASSLAQGLVYEQYF. In nucleotides, the CDR3 is TGTGCCAGCAGCTTAGCCCAGGGTCTGGTCTACGAGCAGTACTTC.

The chain uses TRBV6-5 and TRBJ2-5; a possible D gene is TRBD2 (6 bases). The germline CDR1 and CDR2 sequences are MNHEY and SVGAGI. The CDR3 has 16 residues. The V gene lost 2 bases and the J gene lost 2 bases, with 15 bases spanning the gap. The CDR3 sequence: CASSYAALGGQETQYF. The CDR3, as DNA: TGTGCCAGCAGTTACGCTGCTCTGGGGGGACAAGAGACCCAGTACTTC.

The chain couples TRBV25-1 to TRBJ1-5; D is unclear. The CDR3 sequence is 16 residues long. Deletions cut 2 bases from V and 0 bases from J, with 11 bases between. Per germline, CDR1 MGHDK and CDR2 SYGVNS. CDR3 bases: TGTGCCAGCAGTGAAAGCGGCGCAGCTAGCAATCAGCCCCAGCATTTT. It translates to CASSESGAASNQPQHF.

The V gene is TRBV28, the J gene TRBJ1-1, with 7 bases lining up with TRBD1. Germline CDR1 is MDHEN and CDR2 is SYDVKM. J lost 10 bases, V lost 4 bases, and 12 bases had no gene match. The CDR3 sequence is 14 residues long. The CDR3, as DNA: TGTGCCAGCAGTTCTGAGAGGGGGCGGGAGTCAGCTTTCTTT. Translation: CASSSERGRESAFF.

The chain employs TRBV4-1 and TRBJ2-2, with D possibly called TRBD1 or TRBD2 (5 bases each). There are 15 residues in the CDR3. Trimming removed 2 bases at V and 2 bases at J, with 9 bases between. Germline V gene sequence: CDR1 MGHRA, CDR2 YSYEKL. CDR3 in DNA: TGCGCCAGCAGCCAATTTGGGGGAAACACCGGGGAGCTGTTTTTT. Its protein is CASSQFGGNTGELFF.

The chain uses TRBV29-1 and TRBJ1-2; TRBD1 matches 7 bases. The J segment lost 10 bases and the V segment lost 6 bases, leaving 14 bases of the junction unmatched. Per germline, CDR1 SQVTM and CDR2 ANQGSEA. CDR3 length equals 13 residues. In DNA, the CDR3 is TGCAGCGTCGCCAGGACAGGTCAAATGGTCTACACCTTC. This sequence encodes CSVARTGQMVYTF.

The genes are TRBV7-3 and TRBJ2-1; no clear D. Trimming pared 2 bases from V and 0 bases from J, leaving 11 bases between. The germline gives CDR1 SGHTA, CDR2 FQGTGA. This CDR3 comprises 16 residues. The DNA for the CDR3 is TGTGCCAGCAGCTTATATTCGGGTTCCTCCTACAATGAGCAGTTCTTC. Its protein is CASSLYSGSSYNEQFF.

This rearrangement joins TRBV7-2 to TRBJ1-5; no clear D. With 6 bases removed from V and 6 bases from J, the gap between germline ends came to 12 bases. The CDR3 spans 13 residues. The germline gives CDR1 SGHTA, CDR2 FQGNSA. CDR3 amino acids: CASSSSRGQPQHF. The CDR3 region has the DNA TGTGCCAGCAGTTCTTCCCGAGGTCAGCCCCAGCATTTT. Variable domain in full (rest from reference TRBV7-2 and TRBJ1-5): GAGVSQSPSNKVTEKGKDVELRCDPISGHTALYWYRQSLGQGLEFLIYFQGNSAPDKSGLPSDRFSAERTGGSVSTLTIQRTQQEDSAVYLCASSSSRGQPQHFGDGTRLSIL.

This clone was detected once. At the DNA level, this CDR3 is encoded by other sequences in the same sample as well. The gene calls are TRBV28 and TRBJ2-7; D is perhaps TRBD1 or TRBD2 (5 bases each). This CDR3 is built from 10 residues. Germline CDR1 reads MDHEN; CDR2 reads SYDVKM. V was cut by 5 bases and J by 6 bases, with 5 bases left in between. CDR3 region: CASSGGEQYF. CDR3 nucleotide sequence: TGTGCCAGCAGTGGGGGCGAGCAGTACTTC.

CDR3 DNA sequence: TGTGCCAGTAGCGGGACTAGCGGGAGGTGGGATGAGCAGTTCTTC. This encodes CASSGTSGRWDEQFF. The V call is TRBV19, the J call TRBJ2-1; 15 positions match TRBD2. Germline V gene data show CDR1 as LNHDA and CDR2 as SQIVND (reference sequence). This CDR3 has 15 residues. Unmatched junction bases numbered 5, after V lost 6 bases and J lost 8 bases.

The chain uses TRBV11-2 and TRBJ2-7; 7 nucleotides line up with TRBD2. This CDR3 is built from 14 residues. V lost 11 bases, J lost 0 bases, and 10 bases stayed unmatched. Looked up from germline, CDR1 is SGHAT and CDR2 is FQNNGV. The CDR3 region has the DNA TGTGCCTCGGGATCCTGGGGGGGCTCCTACGAGCAGTACTTC. Its protein product is CASGSWGGSYEQYF.

The V gene is TRBV27, the J gene TRBJ2-2, with unresolved D. The CDR3 loop spans 15 amino acids. Trimming cost V 2 bases and J 1 base, with 8 bases left between them. Germline V gene data show CDR1 as MNHEY and CDR2 as SMNVEV (reference sequence). The CDR3 here is CASSLRLKNTGELFF. The DNA for the CDR3 is TGTGCCAGCAGTTTACGCCTCAAGAACACCGGGGAGCTGTTTTTT.

The rearrangement joins TRBV5-5 to TRBJ1-2; 10 nucleotides agree with TRBD1. The germline V gene has CDR1 SGHKS and CDR2 YYEKEE (reference sequence). CDR3 size: 15 residues. V trimming: 4 bases; J trimming: 0 bases; junction bases outside the gene matches: 3. CDR3 coding DNA: TGTGCCAGCAGCCCAGGACAGGGGGCTAACTATGGCTACACCTTC. This sequence encodes CASSPGQGANYGYTF.

The chain carries TRBV18 and TRBJ2-1, with D possibly being TRBD2 (6 bases). The CDR3 loop spans 15 amino acids. CDR1 is KGHSH, CDR2 LQKENI, per germline. V was shortened by 1 base and J by 5 bases, with 12 bases between the two germline ends. CDR3 protein: CASSPLREWHNEQFF. CDR3 in DNA: TGTGCCAGCTCACCACTACGGGAGTGGCACAATGAGCAGTTCTTC. Complete variable domain (other parts from reference TRBV18 and TRBJ2-1): NAGVMQNPRHLVRRRGQEARLRCSPMKGHSHVYWYRQLPEEGLKFMVYLQKENIIDESGMPKERFSAEFPKEGPSILRIQQVVRGDSAAYFCASSPLREWHNEQFFGPGTRLTVL.